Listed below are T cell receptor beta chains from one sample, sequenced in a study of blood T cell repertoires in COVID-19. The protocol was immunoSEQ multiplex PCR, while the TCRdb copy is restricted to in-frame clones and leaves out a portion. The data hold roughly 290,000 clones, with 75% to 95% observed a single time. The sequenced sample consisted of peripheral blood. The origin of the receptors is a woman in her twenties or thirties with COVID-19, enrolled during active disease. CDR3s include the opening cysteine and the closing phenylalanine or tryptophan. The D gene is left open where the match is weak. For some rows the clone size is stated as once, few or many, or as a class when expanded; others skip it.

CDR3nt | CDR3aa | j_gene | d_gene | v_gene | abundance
TGTGCCAGCAGTTTGGGCGGGAGGGGCACCGGGGAGCTGTTTTTT | CASSLGGRGTGELFF | TRBJ2-2 | TRBD2 | TRBV28 | .
TGTGCCATCAGTGAGCCCGGGATTGGAGATACGCAGTATTTT | CAISEPGIGDTQYF | TRBJ2-3 | . | TRBV10-3 | .
TGTGCCAGCAGCCCCCGGAGAGGCAGAGTGAACACTGAAGCTTTCTTT | CASSPRRGRVNTEAFF | TRBJ1-1 | . | TRBV7-9 | .
TGTGCCAGCAGTTCTCAGGGGGGTTGGAATGAGCAGTTCTTC | CASSSQGGWNEQFF | TRBJ2-1 | . | TRBV6-5 | .
TGTGCCAGCAGCGTAGCTAGTAGAGTAGTCAATGAGCAGTTCTTC | CASSVASRVVNEQFF | TRBJ2-1 | . | TRBV9 | .
TGCGCCAGCAGCCGGAGACAGGGCCGGGAGCTGTTTTTT | CASSRRQGRELFF | TRBJ2-2 | TRBD1 | TRBV4-3 | .
TGTGCCAGCAGCCTTTCCCTCGGGGCAGATACGCAGTATTTT | CASSLSLGADTQYF | TRBJ2-3 | . | TRBV9 | once
TGTGCCAGCAGCTTGGGGACTAGCGGGACGAACACCGGGGAGCTGTTTTTT | CASSLGTSGTNTGELFF | TRBJ2-2 | TRBD2 | TRBV5-5 | .
TGTGCCAGCAGCTGGCAGGTGTACCAAGAGACCCAGTACTTC | CASSWQVYQETQYF | TRBJ2-5 | . | TRBV5-8 | .
TGCGCCAGCAGCCTGTCGGGAGCAACTAATGAAAAACTGTTTTTT | CASSLSGATNEKLFF | TRBJ1-4 | . | TRBV5-1 | .
TGTGCCAGCAGTTTAGCGAGGTACGAGCAGTACTTC | CASSLARYEQYF | TRBJ2-7 | . | TRBV12-3/TRBV12-4 | .
TGTGCCAGCAGCTTAAGTAGTGAACAGCCCCAGCATTTT | CASSLSSEQPQHF | TRBJ1-5 | . | TRBV7-3 | .
TGTGCCAGCAGTTCCGGGATTTTCAATTCACCCCTCCACTTT | CASSSGIFNSPLHF | TRBJ1-6 | . | TRBV9 | .
TGCGCCAGCAGCCTGACAGGGGTTGGCGGTGAAAAACTGTTTTTT | CASSLTGVGGEKLFF | TRBJ1-4 | TRBD1 | TRBV5-1 | .
TGTGCCAGCAGCCTCCCGGCGGGGCTCAACACTGAAGCTTTCTTT | CASSLPAGLNTEAFF | TRBJ1-1 | . | TRBV7-8 | .
TGTGCCAGTAGTGCCTCATCGGGGTTCTACGAGCAGTACTTC | CASSASSGFYEQYF | TRBJ2-7 | . | TRBV19 | .
TGTGCCAGCAGCCGGGCGGGGGGATGGAAAAACATTCAGTACTTC | CASSRAGGWKNIQYF | TRBJ2-4 | TRBD2 | TRBV14 | .
TGTGCCAGCAGGACGGGGTTCAAAGAGACCCAGTACTTC | CASRTGFKETQYF | TRBJ2-5 | . | TRBV12-3/TRBV12-4 | .
TGTGCCAGCAGTTTCCGGAACACTGAAGCTTTCTTT | CASSFRNTEAFF | TRBJ1-1 | . | TRBV28 | once
TGTGCCAGCAGACATGGCAATCAGCCCCAGCATTTT | CASRHGNQPQHF | TRBJ1-5 | . | TRBV6-5 | .
TGTGCCAGCAGCTTAGGACAGAACTATGGCTACACCTTC | CASSLGQNYGYTF | TRBJ1-2 | . | TRBV5-4 | .
TGCAGCGTTGAAGATTGGACAGGGGGGCACACTGAAGCTTTCTTT | CSVEDWTGGHTEAFF | TRBJ1-1 | TRBD1 | TRBV29-1 | .
TGTGCCAGCAGTCCCTCGGACTTAGCGTTTAGCTCCTACAATGAGCAGTTCTTC | CASSPSDLAFSSYNEQFF | TRBJ2-1 | . | TRBV28 | .
TGTGCCAGCAGGCGGACTAGCGGGAACCACGAGCAGTACTTC | CASRRTSGNHEQYF | TRBJ2-7 | TRBD2 | TRBV6-5 | .
TGTGCCAGCAGCCAAGATGGGGGCGGGACTAGCGGGGGCTTCCAAGAGACCCAGTACTTC | CASSQDGGGTSGGFQETQYF | TRBJ2-5 | TRBD2 | TRBV4-2 | .
TGTGCCAGCAGCCAAGAATGGACTAGCACAGATACGCAGTATTTT | CASSQEWTSTDTQYF | TRBJ2-3 | . | TRBV4-2 | .
TGCGCCAGCAGCTTGGGGGGCCCGGGAGAGACCCAGTACTTC | CASSLGGPGETQYF | TRBJ2-5 | . | TRBV5-1 | .
TGTGCCAGCAGTTCTTACCAGGGGGCGACGATATACGAGCAGTACTTC | CASSSYQGATIYEQYF | TRBJ2-7 | TRBD1 | TRBV7-2 | .
TGTGCCAGCAGTGAAAGGGGCAGCCCGAGATTTAGCCACGAGCAGTACTTC | CASSERGSPRFSHEQYF | TRBJ2-7 | . | TRBV25-1 | once
TGTGCCTGGAGTGTTCGGAGGGCCGAGGACGAAAAACTGTTTTTT | CAWSVRRAEDEKLFF | TRBJ1-4 | . | TRBV30 | .
TGTGCCAGCAGCTTTGGGTTTCGGACAGAACAAGAGACCCAGTACTTC | CASSFGFRTEQETQYF | TRBJ2-5 | . | TRBV7-2 | .
TGTGCCAGCAGCTTGAACTGGGTTGGAGCGGGTGTTCGACAAGAGACCCAGTACTTC | CASSLNWVGAGVRQETQYF | TRBJ2-5 | . | TRBV7-8 | .
TGTGCCAGCAGTTTTCAGGGTTTCTACAATGAGCAGTTCTTC | CASSFQGFYNEQFF | TRBJ2-1 | . | TRBV7-9 | .
TGTGCCAGCAGCCCCCAGACAGGGTCCTACGAGCAGTACTTC | CASSPQTGSYEQYF | TRBJ2-7 | TRBD1 | TRBV7-3 | .
TGTGCCAGCAGCCCCCACGCACAGATTCGAACCTACGAGCAGTACTTC | CASSPHAQIRTYEQYF | TRBJ2-7 | . | TRBV9 | .
TGTGCCAGCAGCACGGACAGTGCCAACGTCCTGACTTTC | CASSTDSANVLTF | TRBJ2-6 | . | TRBV9 | .
TGTGCCAGCAGCCCGATCGGGAGGGCCTCCTACGAGCAGTACTTC | CASSPIGRASYEQYF | TRBJ2-7 | TRBD2 | TRBV5-6 | .
TGTGCCAGCAGTGTGCGGGGACAGGGAATTGGTCAGCCCCAGCATTTT | CASSVRGQGIGQPQHF | TRBJ1-5 | TRBD1 | TRBV2 | .
TGCGCCAGCAGTGAGTCGTTAGCTAGCGGAAACAATGAGCAGTTCTTC | CASSESLASGNNEQFF | TRBJ2-1 | TRBD2 | TRBV10-1 | .
TGTGCCAGCAGCTTGGACCCCCGCGGCGAGCAGTACTTC | CASSLDPRGEQYF | TRBJ2-7 | . | TRBV5-4 | .
TGTGCCACAACCGGGACAGGGGCCAAAAACATTCAGTACTTC | CATTGTGAKNIQYF | TRBJ2-4 | TRBD1 | TRBV15 | .
TGTGCCTGGAGTTCGGGACAGGGAGAGCAGCCCCAGCATTTT | CAWSSGQGEQPQHF | TRBJ1-5 | TRBD1 | TRBV30 | .
TGCGCCAGCAGCTTGGAGCTCCCGTACACTGAAGCTTTCTTT | CASSLELPYTEAFF | TRBJ1-1 | . | TRBV5-1 | .
TGCGCCAGCAGCCCCACGACTAGCGGAGCTCTCTACGAGCAGTACTTC | CASSPTTSGALYEQYF | TRBJ2-7 | TRBD2 | TRBV4-1 | .
TGTGCCAGCAGCTTGGCTGTGAGAGGGCCAGAGACCCAGTACTTC | CASSLAVRGPETQYF | TRBJ2-5 | . | TRBV5-4 | .
TGCGCCAGCAGCCCGCGGACAGGGAACACCGGGGAGCTGTTTTTT | CASSPRTGNTGELFF | TRBJ2-2 | TRBD1 | TRBV5-1 | .
TGTGCCAGCAGCCCGGACTGGGGGGGGGAGCAGTACTTC | CASSPDWGGEQYF | TRBJ2-7 | TRBD2 | TRBV3-1/TRBV3-2 | .
TGTGCCATCAGTGAGTCCCAATGGGCCGTAAACACCGGGGAGCTGTTTTTT | CAISESQWAVNTGELFF | TRBJ2-2 | . | TRBV10-3 | .
TGTGCCAGCAGTGAGGGACAGCTGGAGACCCAGTACTTC | CASSEGQLETQYF | TRBJ2-5 | TRBD1 | TRBV2 | .
TGTGCCAGCAGCCGAACCGGGACAGGGAGCACAGATACGCAGTATTTT | CASSRTGTGSTDTQYF | TRBJ2-3 | TRBD1 | TRBV7-9 | .
TGTGCCAGCAGCCCCCCCAGCGAGTTTTTGACTTTTGGCCGCTACGAGCAGTACTTC | CASSPPSEFLTFGRYEQYF | TRBJ2-7 | . | TRBV7-8 | .
TGTGCCAGCAGCGATTTCCGGGACAGATTACCCTTTAGCACAGATACGCAGTATTTT | CASSDFRDRLPFSTDTQYF | TRBJ2-3 | . | TRBV21-1 | .
TGTGCCAGCAGCAATGTCTCAGGGCGGACCGGGGAGCTGTTTTTT | CASSNVSGRTGELFF | TRBJ2-2 | . | TRBV28 | .
TGTGCCAGCAGTTACTCCGCTCGGACTAGCGGGAGGGCCATGCTGCAGTTCTTC | CASSYSARTSGRAMLQFF | TRBJ2-1 | TRBD2 | TRBV6-2/TRBV6-3 | .
TGTGCCAGCTCACCCCCGGGACAGGATTTCAATTCACCCCTCCACTTT | CASSPPGQDFNSPLHF | TRBJ1-6 | TRBD1 | TRBV18 | .
TGTGCCAGCAGCTTGGGGGACAGGGGGGGCGAGCAGTTCTTC | CASSLGDRGGEQFF | TRBJ2-1 | TRBD1 | TRBV5-5 | .
TGTGCCAGCACTTGGGGGGAAAAGGATGGCTACACCTTC | CASTWGEKDGYTF | TRBJ1-2 | . | TRBV25-1 | .